A selection of T cell receptor beta chains follows, all from one sample in a study of T cell responses to AZD1222 COVID-19 vaccine. Clones were sequenced by immunoSEQ multiplex PCR, and TCRdb holds only the in-frame ones, with some missing. The data contain 150,000 to 200,000 clones, just over 90% of them singletons. The sample consisted of peripheral blood, taken on day 0 of MenACWY control vaccination. Receptors were obtained from an adult in good health. Each CDR3 is given with its conserved first and last residue. The D gene is left open where the match is weak. Clone sizes are given selectively: once, few, many, or a class where the clone is expanded.

abundance	j_gene	v_gene	d_gene	CDR3aa	CDR3nt
NA	TRBJ2-5	TRBV6-1	TRBD2	CASSALLAGVGETQYF	TGTGCCAGCAGTGCTTTACTAGCGGGAGTAGGAGAGACCCAGTACTTC
NA	TRBJ1-4	TRBV4-1	NA	CASSQLIQGVSNEKLFF	TGCGCCAGCAGCCAGCTCATCCAGGGTGTATCTAATGAAAAACTGTTTTTT
NA	TRBJ1-2	TRBV5-1	NA	CASSSDGGSNFYGYTF	TGCGCCAGCAGCTCGGACGGGGGAAGTAATTTCTATGGCTACACCTTC
NA	TRBJ2-7	TRBV27	NA	CASSLKVAYEQYF	TGTGCCAGCAGTCTCAAGGTAGCCTACGAGCAGTACTTC
NA	TRBJ2-1	TRBV3-1/TRBV3-2	NA	CASSQDPREYNEQFF	TGTGCCAGCAGCCAAGATCCCCGGGAGTACAATGAGCAGTTCTTC
NA	TRBJ1-2	TRBV28	NA	CASSPADSYGYTF	TGTGCCAGCAGTCCGGCAGACTCCTATGGCTACACCTTC
NA	TRBJ2-1	TRBV9	TRBD2	CASSVGGLADEQFF	TGTGCCAGCAGCGTAGGGGGACTAGCGGACGAGCAGTTCTTC
NA	TRBJ2-1	TRBV30	TRBD2	CAWSTYELAGGAQFF	TGTGCCTGGAGTACTTATGAACTAGCGGGAGGGGCGCAGTTCTTC
NA	TRBJ2-2	TRBV7-3	NA	CASSPGAGSGELFF	TGTGCCAGCAGCCCCGGGGCGGGGTCGGGGGAGCTGTTTTTT
NA	TRBJ2-5	TRBV3-1/TRBV3-2	TRBD2	CASSQDVSGGETQYF	TGTGCCAGCAGCCAAGATGTAAGCGGGGGAGAGACCCAGTACTTC
NA	TRBJ1-2	TRBV27	NA	CASGSTGGIGYTF	TGTGCCAGCGGGTCGACAGGAGGAATCGGCTACACCTTC
NA	TRBJ1-4	TRBV28	TRBD1	CASSPGQGFEKLFF	TGTGCCAGCAGCCCGGGACAGGGCTTTGAAAAACTGTTTTTT
NA	TRBJ2-1	TRBV19	NA	CASSPPEVSSYNEQFF	TGTGCCAGTAGTCCGCCAGAGGTGAGCTCCTACAATGAGCAGTTCTTC
NA	TRBJ1-4	TRBV2	NA	CASIGARDEKLFF	TGTGCCAGCATTGGGGCCAGGGATGAAAAACTGTTTTTT
few	TRBJ1-2	TRBV3-1/TRBV3-2	NA	CASSRIPGGYTF	TGTGCCAGCAGTCGCATACCGGGTGGCTACACCTTC
NA	TRBJ2-7	TRBV27	NA	CASSFSWGEIQYF	TGTGCCAGCAGTTTTTCATGGGGGGAAATCCAGTACTTC
NA	TRBJ2-1	TRBV2	TRBD1	CASRGTGGYNEQFF	TGTGCCAGCAGGGGTACAGGGGGATACAATGAGCAGTTCTTC
NA	TRBJ1-5	TRBV6-5	NA	CASKQGERQPQHF	TGTGCCAGCAAGCAAGGGGAGCGTCAGCCCCAGCATTTT
once	TRBJ1-1	TRBV6-5	NA	CASSYLQTNTEAFF	TGTGCCAGCAGTTACCTCCAGACGAACACTGAAGCTTTCTTT
NA	TRBJ2-3	TRBV29-1	TRBD2	CSLPGLATNRPSTDTQYF	TGCAGCCTTCCGGGACTAGCGACCAACCGCCCTAGCACAGATACGCAGTATTTT
NA	TRBJ1-2	TRBV2	NA	CASSTGSGYGYTF	TGTGCCAGCAGTACAGGGTCTGGCTATGGCTACACCTTC
NA	TRBJ1-1	TRBV6-2/TRBV6-3	NA	CASSYQMNTEAFF	TGTGCCAGCAGTTACCAAATGAACACTGAAGCTTTCTTT
NA	TRBJ2-7	TRBV5-1	TRBD2	CASRLDSGALYEQYF	TGCGCCAGCAGGTTAGACAGCGGGGCCCTCTACGAGCAGTACTTC
NA	TRBJ2-2	TRBV11-3	NA	CASRTTGQGTGELFF	TGTGCCAGCAGGACTACGGGTCAGGGCACCGGGGAGCTGTTTTTT
NA	TRBJ2-2	TRBV19	NA	CASSIAAQANTGELFF	TGTGCCAGTAGTATAGCTGCCCAAGCGAACACCGGGGAGCTGTTTTTT
NA	TRBJ1-4	TRBV27	TRBD1	CASSFHGQGEKLFF	TGTGCCAGCAGTTTCCACGGACAGGGGGAAAAACTGTTTTTT
NA	TRBJ1-1	TRBV9	NA	CASSVDPLRNEAFF	TGTGCCAGCAGCGTAGACCCGCTCCGAAATGAAGCTTTCTTT
NA	TRBJ1-4	TRBV5-1	TRBD1	CASSQPGQGEKLFF	TGCGCCAGCAGCCAACCTGGACAGGGTGAGAAACTGTTTTTT
NA	TRBJ2-5	TRBV9	TRBD1	CASSPRTGGGETQYF	TGTGCCAGCAGCCCCCGGACAGGGGGGGGAGAGACCCAGTACTTC
NA	TRBJ2-5	TRBV11-3	NA	CASSLGQTSTQETQYF	TGTGCCAGCAGCCTCGGACAGACTTCTACGCAAGAGACCCAGTACTTC
NA	TRBJ1-3	TRBV7-9	TRBD1	CASSLGQGIYF	TGTGCCAGCAGCCTGGGACAGGGGATATATTTT
NA	TRBJ1-6	TRBV5-5	NA	CASSSDINSPLHF	TGTGCCAGCAGCTCGGACATCAATTCACCCCTCCACTTT
NA	TRBJ1-1	TRBV2	NA	CASSEQAGRGTEAFF	TGTGCCAGCAGTGAACAGGCAGGGAGGGGCACTGAAGCTTTCTTT
NA	TRBJ1-1	TRBV19	TRBD1	CASSMWDRGTEAFF	TGTGCCAGTAGCATGTGGGACAGGGGCACTGAAGCTTTCTTT
few	TRBJ1-4	TRBV7-2	TRBD1	CASSVDRGPGEKLFF	TGTGCCAGCAGCGTGGACAGGGGGCCAGGGGAAAAACTGTTTTTT
NA	TRBJ1-2	TRBV14	TRBD1	CASSQEGWTGRTLDYGYTF	TGTGCCAGCAGCCAAGAGGGCTGGACAGGACGGACCCTAGACTATGGCTACACCTTC
NA	TRBJ1-4	TRBV7-2	TRBD1	CASSRASGQSNEKLFF	TGTGCCAGCAGTAGGGCATCGGGACAGTCAAATGAAAAACTGTTTTTT
NA	TRBJ1-2	TRBV7-9	TRBD1	CASSRDSYGYTF	TGTGCCAGCAGCAGGGACAGCTATGGCTACACCTTC
NA	TRBJ1-1	TRBV7-9	NA	CASSLIYDRRNTEAFF	TGTGCCAGCAGCCTTATTTATGACAGGCGGAACACTGAAGCTTTCTTT
NA	TRBJ2-1	TRBV4-1	NA	CASSRALAGGQFF	TGCGCCAGCAGCCGAGCACTAGCCGGTGGGCAGTTCTTC
few	TRBJ1-3	TRBV4-1	TRBD1	CASSQDPGQATSGNTIYF	TGCGCCAGCAGCCAAGACCCGGGACAGGCTACCTCTGGAAACACCATATATTTT